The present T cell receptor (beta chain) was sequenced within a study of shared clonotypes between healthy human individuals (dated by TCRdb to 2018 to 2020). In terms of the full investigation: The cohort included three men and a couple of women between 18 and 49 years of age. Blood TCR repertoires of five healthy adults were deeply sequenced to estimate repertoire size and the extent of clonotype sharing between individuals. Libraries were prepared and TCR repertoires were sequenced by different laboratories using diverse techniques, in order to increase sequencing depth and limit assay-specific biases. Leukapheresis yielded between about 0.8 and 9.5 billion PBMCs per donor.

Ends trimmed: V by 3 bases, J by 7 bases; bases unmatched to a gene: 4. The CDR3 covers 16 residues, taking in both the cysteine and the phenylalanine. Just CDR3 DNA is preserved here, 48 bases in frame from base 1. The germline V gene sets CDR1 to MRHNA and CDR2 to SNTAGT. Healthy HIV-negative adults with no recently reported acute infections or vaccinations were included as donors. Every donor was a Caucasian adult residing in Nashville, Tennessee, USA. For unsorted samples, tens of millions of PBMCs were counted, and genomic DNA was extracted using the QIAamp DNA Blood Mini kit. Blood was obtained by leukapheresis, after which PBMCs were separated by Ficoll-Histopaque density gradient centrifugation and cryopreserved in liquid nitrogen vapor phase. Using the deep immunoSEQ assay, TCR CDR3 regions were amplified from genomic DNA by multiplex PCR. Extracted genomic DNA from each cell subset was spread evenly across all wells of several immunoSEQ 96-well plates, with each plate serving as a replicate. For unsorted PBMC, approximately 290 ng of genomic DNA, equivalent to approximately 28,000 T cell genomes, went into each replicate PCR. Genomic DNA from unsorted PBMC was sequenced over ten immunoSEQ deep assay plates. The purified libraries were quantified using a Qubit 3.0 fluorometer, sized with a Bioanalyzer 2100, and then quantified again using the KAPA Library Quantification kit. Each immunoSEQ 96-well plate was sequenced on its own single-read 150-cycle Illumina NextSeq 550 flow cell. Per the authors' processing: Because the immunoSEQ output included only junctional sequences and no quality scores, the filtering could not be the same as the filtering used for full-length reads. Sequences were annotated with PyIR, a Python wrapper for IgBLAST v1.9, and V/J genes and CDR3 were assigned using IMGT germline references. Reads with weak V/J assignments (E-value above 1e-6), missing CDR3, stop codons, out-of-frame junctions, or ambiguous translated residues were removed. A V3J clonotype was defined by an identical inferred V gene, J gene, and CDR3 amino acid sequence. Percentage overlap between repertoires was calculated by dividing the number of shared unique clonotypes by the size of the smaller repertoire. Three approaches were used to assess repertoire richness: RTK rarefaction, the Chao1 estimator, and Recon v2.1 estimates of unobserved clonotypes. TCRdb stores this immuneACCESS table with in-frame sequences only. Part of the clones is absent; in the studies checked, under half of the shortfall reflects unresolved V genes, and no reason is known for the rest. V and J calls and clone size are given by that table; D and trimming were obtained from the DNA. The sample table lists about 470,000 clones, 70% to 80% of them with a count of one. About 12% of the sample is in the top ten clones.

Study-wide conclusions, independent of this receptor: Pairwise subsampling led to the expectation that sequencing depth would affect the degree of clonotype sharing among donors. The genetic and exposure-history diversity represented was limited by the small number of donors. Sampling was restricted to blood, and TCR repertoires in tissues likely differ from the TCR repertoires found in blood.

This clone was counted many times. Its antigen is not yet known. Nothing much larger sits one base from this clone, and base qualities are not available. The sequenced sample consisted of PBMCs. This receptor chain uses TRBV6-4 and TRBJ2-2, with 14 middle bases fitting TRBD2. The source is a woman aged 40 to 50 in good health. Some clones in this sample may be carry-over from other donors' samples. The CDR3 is CASSEGTSGSLGELFF. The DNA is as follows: TGTGCCAGCAGTGAGGGGACTAGCGGGAGTCTCGGGGAGCTGTTTTTT.